These 15 T cell receptor beta chains came from one sample sequenced in a study of control samples from healthy donors and cancer patients. Some clones are missing from TCRdb's copy, which holds only in-frame ones; the method was immunoSEQ multiplex PCR. The sample carries roughly 79,000 clones, around four fifths recorded once. What was sequenced was blood. The receptors here all came from a middle-aged man in good health.

This clone was observed a few times. The chain employs TRBV7-6 and TRBJ2-3; the match to TRBD2 covers 9 bases. The CDR3 consists of 17 residues. The V gene end was trimmed by 1 base and the J gene end by 1 base; junction bases not matched to a gene: 6. Germline CDR1 SGHVS, CDR2 FNYEAQ. This CDR3 is CASSLGLTSGGTDTQYF. CDR3 nucleotide sequence: TGTGCCAGCAGCTTAGGCCTGACTAGCGGTGGCACAGATACGCAGTATTTT.

The chain combines TRBV9 with TRBJ2-1, with a possible D match to TRBD2 (5 bases). Germline values: CDR1 SGDLS, CDR2 YYNGEE. Trimming took 0 bases from V and 4 from J, leaving 5 bases between them. CDR3 length: 13 residues. The CDR3 spells CASSVAGYNEQFF. Written as DNA, the CDR3 is TGTGCCAGCAGCGTAGCGGGATACAATGAGCAGTTCTTC.

V is TRBV25-1 and J is TRBJ2-2; D might be TRBD1 or TRBD2, each matching 5 bases. The CDR3 has 15 amino acids. Germline loops: CDR1 MGHDK, CDR2 SYGVNS. V gave up 5 bases and J gave up 4 bases, with 14 bases separating them. CDR3 nucleotides: TGTGCCAGCAGTCGTTCCGGGGCCCCCACCGGGGAGCTGTTTTTT. Protein sequence: CASSRSGAPTGELFF.

The rearrangement joins TRBV2 to TRBJ1-1, with a weak D call TRBD1 (5 bases). Germline CDR1 is SNHLY and CDR2 is FYNNEI. CDR3 size: 13 residues. Trimming left V 8 bases short and J 4 bases short, with 14 bases between. The CDR3 sequence: CASLGTGTTEAFF. CDR3 DNA sequence: TGTGCCAGCTTAGGAACAGGTACCACTGAAGCTTTCTTT.

V usage is TRBV7-9 and J usage is TRBJ1-6; TRBD1 might be the D (6 bases). V gave up 3 bases and J gave up 7 bases, with 10 bases separating them. Germline-derived CDR1 and CDR2 are SEHNR and FQNEAQ (reference sequence). The CDR3 extends over 14 amino acids. CDR3 DNA: TGTGCCAGCAGCTTGGGGGCTGGGAATTCACCCCTCCACTTT. This encodes CASSLGAGNSPLHF.

The chain joins TRBV4-3 to TRBJ1-4; 9 positions agree with TRBD1. The length of the CDR3 is 16 residues. The V segment lost 6 bases and the J segment 2 bases; nucleotides outside the gene matches: 7. CDR1 is LGHNA and CDR2 is YSLEER in the germline V gene. In DNA, the CDR3 is TGCGCCAGCAGACGGACAGGGGTAGACACTAATGAAAAACTGTTTTTT. Its protein product is CASRRTGVDTNEKLFF.

V gene TRBV2 combines with J gene TRBJ1-1, with D possibly matching TRBD1 (5 bases). CDR3 size: 12 residues. Germline V CDR1 and CDR2: SNHLY, FYNNEI. V lost 0 bases to trimming and J lost 7 bases, with 6 bases between them. CDR3 sequence: CASSEAGHEAFF. The CDR3, as DNA: TGTGCCAGCAGTGAAGCAGGACATGAAGCTTTCTTT.

This chain links TRBV19 with TRBJ2-1; TRBD1 matches 11 bases. Germline values: CDR1 LNHDA, CDR2 SQIVND (reference sequence). This CDR3 has 15 amino acids. V was clipped by 6 bases and J by 4 bases; unmatched bases: 5. CDR3 DNA sequence: TGTGCCAGTAGGACCGGGACAGGGGGGTACAATGAGCAGTTCTTC. It yields the protein CASRTGTGGYNEQFF.

V usage is TRBV19 and J usage is TRBJ2-7; unclear D gene. CDR1 is LNHDA, CDR2 SQIVND, per germline (reference sequence). V was pared by 11 bases and J by 3 bases, with 17 bases between. This CDR3 contains 13 residues. This chain's CDR3 is CADGPYSFYEQYF. For the CDR3, the DNA is TGTGCCGATGGACCCTACAGTTTCTACGAGCAGTACTTC. Together with reference TRBV19 and TRBJ2-7, the CDR3 gives the full variable domain: DGGITQSPKYLFRKEGQNVTLSCEQNLNHDAMYWYRQDPGQGLRLIYYSQIVNDFQKGDIAEGYSVSREKKESFPLTVTSAQKNPTAFYLCADGPYSFYEQYFGPGTRLTVT.

The genes are TRBV4-3 and TRBJ2-1; 12 nucleotides align to TRBD2. CDR3 length: 13 residues. CDR1 and CDR2 from the germline V gene are LGHNA and YSLEER. J lost 9 bases, V lost 8 bases, and 5 bases had no gene match. CDR3 in amino acids: CASASGRAGEQFF. CDR3 sequence (DNA): TGCGCCAGCGCTAGCGGGAGGGCCGGTGAGCAGTTCTTC.

The chain couples TRBV29-1 to TRBJ2-7; tentative D call: TRBD1 (5 bases). Germline lookup yields CDR1 SQVTM and CDR2 ANQGSEA. The V end was cut by 7 bases, the J end by 8 bases, with 24 bases between. This CDR3 region has 14 residues. The CDR3 DNA is TGCAGCGCTGCAACAGGAGATCTACGTAGGAAGCAGTACTTC. Protein sequence: CSAATGDLRRKQYF.

The V call is TRBV30, the J call TRBJ1-5, with D unclear. V shed 0 bases and J shed 9 bases, with 9 bases lying between them. Germline CDR1 reads GTSNPN; CDR2 reads SVGIG (reference sequence). This CDR3 spans 12 amino acids. The CDR3 DNA follows: TGTGCCTGGAGTGTAACCCGGCGGCCCCAGCATTTT. Its translation: CAWSVTRRPQHF. Full variable domain (outside the CDR3, taken from reference TRBV30 and TRBJ1-5): SQTIHQWPATLVQPVGSPLSLECTVEGTSNPNLYWYRQAAGRGLQLLFYSVGIGQISSEVPQNLSASRPQDRQFILSSKKLLLSDSGFYLCAWSVTRRPQHFGDGTRLSIL.

The count of this clone is one. This rearrangement joins TRBV6-5 to TRBJ1-2; weak D call: TRBD1 (5 bases). The ends were cut back, 7 bases at V and 4 bases at J, with 19 bases in the middle. CDR3 length equals 15 residues. The germline V gene has CDR1 MNHEY and CDR2 SVGAGI. The CDR3 sequence is CASNPGGTGIYGYTF. In DNA form, the CDR3 reads TGTGCCAGCAACCCGGGCGGGACGGGGATCTATGGCTACACCTTC.

The V gene is TRBV4-2, the J gene TRBJ2-7, with 12 bases matching TRBD2. Germline CDR1 reads LGHNA; CDR2 reads YNFKEQ. Trimming cost V 0 bases and J 0 bases; bases outside gene matches: 9. The CDR3 has 19 amino acids. Here the CDR3 DNA reads TGTGCCAGCAGCCAAGACCCGGGACTAGCGGGCAGGAGCTCCTACGAGCAGTACTTC. This translates into CASSQDPGLAGRSSYEQYF.

The CDR3 loop is CASSPRSLAGVKHEQYF. DNA of the CDR3: TGTGCCAGCAGCCCCCGCTCTCTAGCGGGAGTTAAGCACGAGCAGTACTTC. The gene calls are TRBV11-2 and TRBJ2-7; the match to TRBD2 covers 10 bases. The CDR3 is made up of 17 amino acids. Germline CDR1 reads SGHAT; CDR2 reads FQNNGV. V shed 5 bases, J shed 5 bases, and the junction held 15 bases outside the gene matches.